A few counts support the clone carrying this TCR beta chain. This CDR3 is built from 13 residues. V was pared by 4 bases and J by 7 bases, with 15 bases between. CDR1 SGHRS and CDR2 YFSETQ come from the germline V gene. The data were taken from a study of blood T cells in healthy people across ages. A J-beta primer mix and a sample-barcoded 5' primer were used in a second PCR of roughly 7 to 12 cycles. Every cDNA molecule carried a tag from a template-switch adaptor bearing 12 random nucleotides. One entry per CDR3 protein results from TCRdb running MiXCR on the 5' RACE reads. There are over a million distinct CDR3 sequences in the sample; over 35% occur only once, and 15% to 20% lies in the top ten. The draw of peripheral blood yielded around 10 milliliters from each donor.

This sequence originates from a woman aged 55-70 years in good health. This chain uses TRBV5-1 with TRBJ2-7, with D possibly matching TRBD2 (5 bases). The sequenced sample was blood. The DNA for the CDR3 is TGCGCCAGCAGCACGGACTTTCCTAGGGAGCAGTACTTC. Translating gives CASSTDFPREQYF.